The clone carrying this TCR beta chain was observed a handful of times. Each CDR3 protein is one row after TCRdb ran MiXCR on the RT-PCR reads. Here the sample spans about 680,000 distinct CDR3 sequences, 13% to 15% being singletons. This receptor was taken from a female donor in good health, serving as a healthy control. The sample taken for sequencing was memory CD4+ T cells from blood.

As DNA, the CDR3 is TGTGCCAGCAGGTGGACGCCGGGGGGCACAGATACGCAGTATTTT. This translates into CASRWTPGGTDTQYF. J is TRBJ2-3 and V is TRBV7-8, with a tentative D call TRBD2 (6 bases). With 6 bases removed from V and 1 base from J, the gap between germline ends came to 14 bases. CDR1 SGHVS and CDR2 FQNEAQ come from the germline V gene. The CDR3 runs to 15 residues.